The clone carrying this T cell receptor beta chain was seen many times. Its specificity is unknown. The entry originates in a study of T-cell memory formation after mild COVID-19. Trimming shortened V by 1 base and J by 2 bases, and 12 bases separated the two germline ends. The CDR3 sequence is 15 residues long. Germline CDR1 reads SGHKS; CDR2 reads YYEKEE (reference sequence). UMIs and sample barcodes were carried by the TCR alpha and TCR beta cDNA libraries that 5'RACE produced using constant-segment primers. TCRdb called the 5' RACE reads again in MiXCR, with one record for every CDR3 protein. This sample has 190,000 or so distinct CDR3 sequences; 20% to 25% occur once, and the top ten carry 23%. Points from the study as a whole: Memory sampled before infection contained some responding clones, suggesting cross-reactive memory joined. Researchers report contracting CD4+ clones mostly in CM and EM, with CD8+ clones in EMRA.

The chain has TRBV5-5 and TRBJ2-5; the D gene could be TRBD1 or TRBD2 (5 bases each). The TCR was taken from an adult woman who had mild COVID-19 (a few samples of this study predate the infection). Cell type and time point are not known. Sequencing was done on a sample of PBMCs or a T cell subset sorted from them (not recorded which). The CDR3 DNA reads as TGTGCCAGCAGCTTGAGAGTAGAGGGGCAAGAGACCCAGTACTTC. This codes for CASSLRVEGQETQYF.